This T cell receptor beta chain came from a study of T cell repertoires in cytomegalovirus infection. About the research overall: Matching HLA type and CMV infection were both indicated by public TCR beta signatures. Overall study findings and caveats: HLA-C-restricted CMV-specific TCR beta clonotypes prevailed in the ex vivo response. Summed public TCR beta family frequency identified CMV carriers bearing the relevant HLA.

Each CDR3 protein is one row after TCRdb ran MiXCR on the reads. The sample lists 250,000 or so distinct CDR3 sequences; about 12% were seen once. This clonotype has at least ten counts. The antigen is unknown. The CDR3 runs 15 residues. Losses at the gene ends were 7 bases for V and 1 base for J; bases not matched to a gene: 8. CDR1 and CDR2 from the germline V gene are SGHTA and FQGNSA. The sequence came from a human donor in good health (CMV status not recorded). Some clones in this sample may be carry-over from other donors' samples. V gene TRBV7-2 combines with J gene TRBJ1-1, with 8 bases matching TRBD1. Material: PBMCs. CDR3: CASTPQGGRNTEAFF. CDR3 nucleotides: TGTGCCAGCACCCCACAGGGGGGACGGAACACTGAAGCTTTCTTT.